Listed here are 27 T cell receptor beta chains from one sample, sequenced in a study of cytomegalovirus exposure and HLA in healthy donors. 13 Jbeta primers and 60 Vbeta primers were used for the PCR. Some clones are missing from TCRdb's copy, which holds only in-frame ones; the method was immunoSEQ multiplex PCR. This table holds around 120,000 clones, 81% found once. Source material: PBMCs. These receptors originate from a man aged 18 to 29 in good health and CMV-seronegative.

This clone showed up just once. The CDR3 protein is CASSRLVGGGTDTQYF. The CDR3 nucleotides are TGTGCCAGCAGCCGGCTAGTTGGGGGGGGCACAGATACGCAGTATTTT. The rearrangement links TRBV7-2 to TRBJ2-3; TRBD2 matches at 7 bases. Trimming cost V 5 bases and J 1 base; bases outside gene matches: 9. Germline V gene sequence: CDR1 SGHTA, CDR2 FQGNSA. The CDR3 totals 16 residues.

DNA for the CDR3: TGTGCCAGCCAGGGCCGATGGGGCGATTACGAGCAGTACTTC. This gives the protein CASQGRWGDYEQYF. V gene TRBV2 combines with J gene TRBJ2-5; maybe TRBD1 (5 bases). The tail of the sequence fits TRBJ2-7 better, so the J call may be wrong. Per germline, CDR1 SNHLY and CDR2 FYNNEI. The CDR3 has 14 amino acids.

The chain employs TRBV19 and TRBJ1-5; tentative D call: TRBD1 (6 bases). Germline V gene sequence: CDR1 LNHDA, CDR2 SQIVND (reference sequence). CDR3 length: 14 amino acids. Between the trimmed V and J ends, which lost 3 bases and 6 bases, there was a span of 12 bases. The CDR3 sequence is CASSISGAGQPQHF. CDR3 nucleotides: TGTGCCAGTAGTATCTCAGGGGCGGGTCAGCCCCAGCATTTT.

The CDR3 region has the DNA TGTGCCAGCAGTGATCCCACAGGGAATCAGCCCCAGCATTTT. This sequence encodes CASSDPTGNQPQHF. The V call is TRBV6-1, the J call TRBJ1-5; possibly TRBD1 for D (6 bases). The V end lost 3 bases, the J end lost 4 bases, and 10 bases lay between the germline ends. CDR3 length equals 14 residues. Germline V gene sequence: CDR1 MNHNS, CDR2 SASEGT.

The chain recombines TRBV5-6 with TRBJ1-2; no firm D call. Germline CDR1 is SGHDT and CDR2 is YYEEEE. The CDR3 extends over 15 amino acids. The germline V and J ends were trimmed by 6 bases and 0 bases, with 15 bases remaining between them. The CDR3 DNA sequence: TGTGCCAGCACCCCAGCGCGGTTAGCTAACTATGGCTACACCTTC. Encoded protein: CASTPARLANYGYTF.

V usage is TRBV29-1 and J usage is TRBJ2-1, with 10 nucleotides matching TRBD2. With V trimmed by 4 bases and J by 0 bases, 12 bases remained unmatched. The V gene's germline CDR1 is SQVTM and CDR2 ANQGSEA. There are 18 residues in the CDR3. The CDR3 reads CSVVLLAGAHSSYNEQFF. In nucleotides, the CDR3 is TGCAGCGTTGTCCTTCTAGCGGGGGCCCACAGCTCCTACAATGAGCAGTTCTTC.

The chain links TRBV19 to TRBJ1-1, with D unclear. The V and J ends lost 7 bases and 4 bases respectively, with 10 bases between them. From germline, CDR1 is LNHDA and CDR2 SQIVND (reference sequence). This CDR3 has 12 amino acids. In DNA form, the CDR3 reads TGTGCCAGTACCCTCTCGAGCACTGAAGCTTTCTTT. Its translation is CASTLSSTEAFF.

CDR3 sequence reads: CASSFSNLNTEAFF. For the CDR3, the DNA is TGTGCCAGCAGTTTTAGTAATCTGAACACTGAAGCTTTCTTT. The J gene is TRBJ1-1, the V gene TRBV27; D gene uncertain. V lost 3 bases, J lost 0 bases, and 8 bases lay in between. CDR3 length: 14 residues. The germline V gene encodes CDR1 MNHEY and CDR2 SMNVEV (reference sequence).

This clone was detected a few times. This rearrangement joins TRBV10-1 to TRBJ1-2; the D gene is possibly TRBD1 (6 bases). The germline V gene encodes CDR1 WNHNN and CDR2 SYGVQD (reference sequence). Trimming shortened V by 4 bases and J by 4 bases, and 10 bases separated the two germline ends. This CDR3 comprises 13 residues. This chain's CDR3 is CASSAQQGYGYTF. The CDR3 nucleotides are TGCGCCAGCAGTGCACAACAGGGCTATGGCTACACCTTC.

The chain couples TRBV6-1 to TRBJ2-5, with D unclear. The CDR3 runs to 16 residues. V was pared by 1 base and J by 1 base, with 13 bases between. From germline, CDR1 is MNHNS and CDR2 SASEGT. The CDR3 coding sequence is TGTGCCAGCAGTGAAGAGAGTAAGCGACTCCAAGAGACCCAGTACTTC. Translation: CASSEESKRLQETQYF.

Only a few counts were recorded for this clone. V and J are TRBV5-4 and TRBJ1-1; 9 nucleotides line up with TRBD1. The CDR3 is 14 amino acids. Per germline, CDR1 SGHNT and CDR2 YYREEE (reference sequence). The junction had 4 bases not matched to a gene; V was cut back by 2 bases and J by 5 bases. The CDR3 loop is CASSFGQGRTEAFF. The CDR3 nucleotides read TGTGCCAGCAGCTTCGGACAGGGGCGTACTGAAGCTTTCTTT.

J is TRBJ2-5 and V is TRBV2; the match to TRBD2 covers 12 bases. The assigned J gene may be wrong: the sequence end matches TRBJ2-7 better. Germline CDR1 and CDR2: SNHLY and FYNNEI. CDR3 size: 13 residues. For the CDR3, the DNA is TGTGCCAGCACTAGCGGGGGGGATTACGAGCAGTACTTC. This encodes CASTSGGDYEQYF.

This chain uses TRBV18 with TRBJ1-1, with D hard to call. The germline gives CDR1 KGHSH, CDR2 LQKENI. The length of the CDR3 is 14 residues. Trimming shortened V by 3 bases and J by 1 base, and 9 bases separated the two germline ends. CDR3 sequence (DNA): TGTGCCAGCTCACCTGACATCCAGAACACTGAAGCTTTCTTT. As protein: CASSPDIQNTEAFF.

The chain uses TRBV19 and TRBJ2-5, with D possibly matching TRBD1 (6 bases). Trimming took 5 bases from V and 4 from J, leaving 20 bases between them. CDR3 length equals 16 residues. The germline CDR1 and CDR2 sequences are LNHDA and SQIVND (reference sequence). DNA of the CDR3: TGTGCCAGTAGTCTAAGGCCAGGGGCAACGGGAGAGACCCAGTACTTC. Its protein is CASSLRPGATGETQYF.

The genes are TRBV4-3 and TRBJ2-7, with D unresolved. The CDR3 totals 14 residues. From germline, CDR1 is LGHNA and CDR2 YSLEER. Trimming left V 0 bases short and J 1 base short, with 7 bases between. The CDR3 nucleotides read TGCGCCAGCAGCCAAGAGGCCCCTTCCTACGAGCAGTACTTC. It yields the protein CASSQEAPSYEQYF.

The chain couples TRBV5-6 to TRBJ2-5; weak D call: TRBD2 (7 bases). V lost 4 bases and J 4 bases, leaving 14 bases between the germline ends. Germline CDR1 SGHDT, CDR2 YYEEEE. The CDR3 has 14 amino acids. CDR3 loop: CASSLRGGGETQYF. Written as DNA, the CDR3 is TGTGCCAGCAGCCTTAGGGGGGGAGGAGAGACCCAGTACTTC.

The chain uses TRBV6-5 and TRBJ2-3; 11 bases map to TRBD2. V shed 5 bases and J 4 bases; nucleotides not matched to a gene: 5. Germline V gives CDR1 MNHEY, CDR2 SVGAGI. CDR3 length: 15 residues. CDR3 region: CASSRSGGASDTQYF. The DNA for the CDR3 is TGTGCCAGCAGTCGTAGCGGGGGGGCGTCAGATACGCAGTATTTT.

The chain employs TRBV10-1 and TRBJ1-1, with 8 nucleotides matching TRBD1. The J segment lost 4 bases and the V segment lost 5 bases, leaving 18 bases of the junction unmatched. The CDR3 totals 18 residues. CDR1 is WNHNN, CDR2 SYGVQD, per germline (reference sequence). The CDR3 protein is CASSRTGQGPGRTTEAFF. The CDR3 nucleotides read TGCGCCAGCAGTCGGACTGGACAGGGTCCAGGGCGTACCACTGAAGCTTTCTTT.

J is TRBJ1-3 and V is TRBV7-9; a weak D match, TRBD1 (6 bases). The V end lost 5 bases, the J end lost 4 bases, and 12 bases lay between the germline ends. Germline CDR1 SEHNR, CDR2 FQNEAQ (reference sequence). CDR3 length equals 14 residues. CDR3 protein: CASSNTGLGNTIYF. In DNA, the CDR3 is TGTGCCAGCAGCAACACAGGGCTAGGAAACACCATATATTTT.

The chain joins TRBV18 to TRBJ2-2, with a possible D match to TRBD1 (5 bases). There are 13 residues in the CDR3. Between the trimmed V and J ends, which lost 3 bases and 5 bases, there was a span of 7 bases. The germline V gene has CDR1 KGHSH and CDR2 LQKENI. The DNA for the CDR3 is TGTGCCAGCTCACCCGACAGAACCGGGGAGCTGTTTTTT. Translating it yields CASSPDRTGELFF.

V and J are TRBV2 and TRBJ1-1, with a weak D call TRBD1 (5 bases). Germline V gene data show CDR1 as SNHLY and CDR2 as FYNNEI. The CDR3 loop spans 13 amino acids. Trimming stripped 7 bases from V and 5 bases from J, with 14 bases between. Here the CDR3 reads CASMFRAGTEAFF. The CDR3 nucleotides are TGTGCCAGCATGTTCAGGGCTGGGACTGAAGCTTTCTTT.

Remarks on this clone: One junction end disagrees with the germline gene, perhaps due to a read error. The CDR3 sequence is CASRSDRTGRSGELLF. In nucleotides, the CDR3 is TGCGCCAGCAGATCGGACAGGACGGGAAGGTCCGGGGAGCTGCTTTTT. The V and J genes are TRBV10-2 and TRBJ2-2; TRBD1 matches at 7 bases. Germline CDR1 WSHSY, CDR2 SAAADI. The CDR3 is made up of 16 amino acids.

CDR3 sequence reads: CAISNQGALNTEAFF. In DNA form, the CDR3 reads TGTGCCATCAGCAACCAGGGGGCCTTGAACACTGAAGCTTTCTTT. The chain is built from TRBV10-3 and TRBJ1-1, with TRBD1 matching 8 bases. V was clipped by 6 bases and J by 0 bases; unmatched bases: 6. This CDR3 is built from 15 residues. The germline gives CDR1 ENHRY, CDR2 SYGVKD.

The chain carries TRBV19 and TRBJ1-2; D is perhaps TRBD1 (6 bases). This CDR3 comprises 15 residues. Germline values: CDR1 LNHDA, CDR2 SQIVND (reference sequence). Trimming cost V 1 base and J 6 bases, with 15 bases left between them. The CDR3 spells CASSIAGGLRDGYTF. CDR3 coding DNA: TGTGCCAGTAGTATAGCGGGGGGGCTCAGGGATGGCTACACCTTC.

This clone was seen a few times. V is TRBV6-5 and J is TRBJ1-6; possible D gene TRBD1, 6 bases. The CDR3 runs to 15 residues. Germline V CDR1 and CDR2: MNHEY, SVGAGI. V was shortened by 6 bases and J by 5 bases, with 14 bases between the two germline ends. The CDR3 region is CASSPHRVNNSPLHF. CDR3 nucleotide sequence: TGTGCCAGCAGCCCTCACAGGGTGAATAATTCACCCCTCCACTTT.

This clone was detected a few times. The chain is built from TRBV27 and TRBJ1-1, with D unresolved. This CDR3 comprises 13 residues. Trimming removed 8 bases from V and 11 bases from J, with 21 bases in between. Germline V gene lookup returns CDR1 MNHEY and CDR2 SMNVEV (reference sequence). CDR3 region: CASRLIPRSKAFF. As DNA, the CDR3 is TGTGCCAGCCGGCTAATCCCCCGGAGTAAGGCTTTCTTT.

The chain has TRBV11-2 and TRBJ2-3; a weak D match, TRBD2 (5 bases). Germline values: CDR1 SGHAT, CDR2 FQNNGV. The V end lost 7 bases, the J end lost 4 bases, and 15 bases lay between the germline ends. This CDR3 region has 14 residues. As DNA, the CDR3 is TGTGCCAGCACTCTCCGGGGATTAGCAGATACGCAGTATTTT. Protein: CASTLRGLADTQYF.